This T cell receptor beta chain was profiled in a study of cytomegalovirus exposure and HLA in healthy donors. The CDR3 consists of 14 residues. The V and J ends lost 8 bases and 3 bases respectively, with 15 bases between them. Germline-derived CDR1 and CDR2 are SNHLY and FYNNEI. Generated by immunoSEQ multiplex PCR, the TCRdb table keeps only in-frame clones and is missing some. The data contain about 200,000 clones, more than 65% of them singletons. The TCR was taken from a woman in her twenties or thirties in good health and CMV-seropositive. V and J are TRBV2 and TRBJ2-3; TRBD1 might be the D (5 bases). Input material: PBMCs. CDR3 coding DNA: TGTGCCAGCCGGGCGCTAGGGGTTACAGATACGCAGTATTTT. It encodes CASRALGVTDTQYF. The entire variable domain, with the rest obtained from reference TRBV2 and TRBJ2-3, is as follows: EPEVTQTPSHQVTQMGQEVILRCVPISNHLYFYWYRQILGQKVEFLVSFYNNEISEKSEIFDDQFSVERPDGSNFTLKIRSTKLEDSAMYFCASRALGVTDTQYFGPGTRLTVL.